This T cell receptor beta chain was sequenced for a study of T cells in Graves' hyperthyroidism and ophthalmopathy. Researchers took RNA transcripts and amplified the TCR beta CDR3 regions from them. With the HTBI primer set, the TCR CDR3 went through a first round of RT-PCR. TCRdb re-called the multiplex PCR reads through MiXCR, storing one row per CDR3 protein. The sample lists 95,000 to 110,000 distinct CDR3 sequences, roughly 15% occurring once. Uncontrolled infection, other autoimmune disease, pregnancy and lactation each barred patients from inclusion. For the diagnoses, clinical symptoms, serum thyroxine and TRAb, thyroid ultrasound and orbital computed tomography were used. This clonotype was counted at least ten times. The junction had 10 bases not matched to a gene; V was cut back by 3 bases and J by 4 bases. Germline V gene sequence: CDR1 LGHDT, CDR2 YNNKEL (reference sequence). This CDR3 region has 16 residues.

V usage is TRBV3-1 and J usage is TRBJ2-7, with 9 nucleotides matching TRBD2. The sequence derives from a woman aged 45 to 65 with Graves' hyperthyroidism. The sequenced sample consisted of blood. CDR3 sequence (DNA): TGTGCCAGCAGCCAGTCGGGTAGCGGGAGAGTGTACGAGCAGTACTTC. This gives the protein CASSQSGSGRVYEQYF.